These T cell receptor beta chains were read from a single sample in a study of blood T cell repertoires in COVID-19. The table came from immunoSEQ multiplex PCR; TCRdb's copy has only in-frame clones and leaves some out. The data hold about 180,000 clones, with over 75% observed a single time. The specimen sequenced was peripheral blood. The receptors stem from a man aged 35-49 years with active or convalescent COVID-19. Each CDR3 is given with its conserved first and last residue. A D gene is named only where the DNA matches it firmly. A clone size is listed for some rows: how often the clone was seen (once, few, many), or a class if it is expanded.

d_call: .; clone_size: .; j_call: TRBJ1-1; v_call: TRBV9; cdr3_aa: CASSVDGSTEAFF; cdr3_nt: TGTGCCAGCAGCGTAGACGGGAGCACTGAAGCTTTCTTT
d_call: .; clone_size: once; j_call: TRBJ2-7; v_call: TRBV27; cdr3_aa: CASSLRPGSSYEQYF; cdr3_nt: TGTGCCAGCAGTTTACGCCCCGGTAGCTCCTACGAGCAGTACTTC
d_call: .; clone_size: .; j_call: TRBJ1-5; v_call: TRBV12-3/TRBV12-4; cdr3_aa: CASTQTENQPQHF; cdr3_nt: TGTGCCAGCACCCAGACAGAAAATCAGCCCCAGCATTTT
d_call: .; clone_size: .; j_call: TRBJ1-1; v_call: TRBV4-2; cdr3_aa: CASSQDLEGYTEAFF; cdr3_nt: TGTGCCAGCAGCCAAGATCTGGAGGGGTACACTGAAGCTTTCTTT
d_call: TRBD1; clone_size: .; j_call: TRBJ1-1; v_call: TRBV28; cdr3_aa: CASSAQGAGNTEAFF; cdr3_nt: TGTGCCAGCAGTGCCCAGGGGGCGGGGAACACTGAAGCTTTCTTT
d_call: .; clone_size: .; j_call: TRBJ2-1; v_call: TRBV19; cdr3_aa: CASSIGGGTSYNEQFF; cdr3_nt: TGTGCCAGTAGTATAGGAGGGGGAACCTCCTACAATGAGCAGTTCTTC
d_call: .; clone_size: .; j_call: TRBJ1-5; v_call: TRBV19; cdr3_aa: CASRVQAPYSNQPQHF; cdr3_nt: TGTGCCAGTAGAGTACAGGCACCTTATAGCAATCAGCCCCAGCATTTT
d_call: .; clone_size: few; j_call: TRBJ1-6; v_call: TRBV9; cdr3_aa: CASSVEVGAGSPLHF; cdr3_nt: TGTGCCAGCAGCGTAGAAGTGGGGGCTGGATCACCCCTCCACTTT
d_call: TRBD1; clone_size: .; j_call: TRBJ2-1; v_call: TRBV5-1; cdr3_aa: CASSGRTGTFGEQFF; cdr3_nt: TGCGCCAGCAGCGGGCGGACAGGGACCTTCGGTGAGCAGTTCTTC
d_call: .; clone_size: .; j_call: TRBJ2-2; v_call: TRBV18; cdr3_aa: CASSPIASNTGELFF; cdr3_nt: TGTGCCAGCTCACCAATCGCGTCAAACACCGGGGAGCTGTTTTTT
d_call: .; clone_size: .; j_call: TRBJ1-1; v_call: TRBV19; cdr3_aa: CASTVDRLNTEAFF; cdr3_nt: TGTGCCAGTACCGTTGACAGGCTGAACACTGAAGCTTTCTTT
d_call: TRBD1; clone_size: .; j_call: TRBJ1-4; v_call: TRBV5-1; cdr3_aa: CASSLEGQGGEKLFF; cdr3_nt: TGCGCCAGCAGCTTGGAAGGACAGGGCGGAGAAAAACTGTTTTTT
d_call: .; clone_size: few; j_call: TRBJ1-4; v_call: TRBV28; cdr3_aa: CASSLLTGRNEKLFF; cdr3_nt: TGTGCCAGCAGCCTGTTGACCGGGAGAAATGAAAAACTGTTTTTT
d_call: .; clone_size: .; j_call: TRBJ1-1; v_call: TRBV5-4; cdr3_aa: CASSPLNTEAFF; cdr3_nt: TGTGCCAGCAGTCCGTTGAACACTGAAGCTTTCTTT
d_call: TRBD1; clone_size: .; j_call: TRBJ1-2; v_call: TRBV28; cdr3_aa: CASSRRPTDRGGYTF; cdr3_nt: TGTGCCAGCAGTCGTAGGCCGACGGACAGGGGTGGCTACACCTTC
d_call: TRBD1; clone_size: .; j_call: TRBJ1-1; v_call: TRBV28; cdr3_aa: CASSLSAQGGTEAFF; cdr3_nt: TGTGCCAGCAGTTTATCCGCGCAGGGGGGCACTGAAGCTTTCTTT
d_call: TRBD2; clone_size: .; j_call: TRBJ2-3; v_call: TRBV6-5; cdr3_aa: CASERGPGDTQYF; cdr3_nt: TGTGCCAGCGAGCGGGGGCCGGGGGATACGCAGTATTTT
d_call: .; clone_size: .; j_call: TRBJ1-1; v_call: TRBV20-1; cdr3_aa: CSARDHGGAFF; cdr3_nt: TGCAGTGCTAGAGATCACGGGGGAGCTTTCTTT
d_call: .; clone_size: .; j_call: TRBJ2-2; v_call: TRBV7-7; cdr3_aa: CASSLYRGSTTNTGELFF; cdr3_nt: TGTGCTAGCAGCTTATATCGGGGATCTACGACGAACACCGGGGAGCTGTTTTTT
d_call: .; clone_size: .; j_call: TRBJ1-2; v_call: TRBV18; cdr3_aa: CASSLSLDSNYGYTF; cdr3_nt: TGTGCCAGCTCACTTTCCCTAGACAGCAACTATGGCTACACCTTC
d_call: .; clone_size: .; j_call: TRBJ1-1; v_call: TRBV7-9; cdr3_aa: CASSLAGARNTEAFF; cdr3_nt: TGTGCCAGCAGCTTAGCAGGGGCGAGGAACACTGAAGCTTTCTTT
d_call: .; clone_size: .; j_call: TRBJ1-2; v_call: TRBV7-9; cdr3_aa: CASSLAEDLYGYTF; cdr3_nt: TGTGCCAGCAGCTTAGCGGAGGACCTCTATGGCTACACCTTC
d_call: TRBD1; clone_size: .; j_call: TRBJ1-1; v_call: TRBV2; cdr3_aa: CASVDGDRGPEAFF; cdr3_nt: TGTGCCAGTGTGGACGGGGACAGGGGGCCTGAAGCTTTCTTT
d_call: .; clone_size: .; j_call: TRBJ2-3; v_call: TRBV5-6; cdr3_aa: CASSPGTLLKPSTDTQYF; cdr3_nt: TGTGCCAGCAGCCCCGGGACTCTACTAAAACCTAGCACAGATACGCAGTATTTT
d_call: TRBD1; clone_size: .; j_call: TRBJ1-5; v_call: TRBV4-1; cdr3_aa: CASSGTDRVQPQHF; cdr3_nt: TGCGCCAGCAGCGGCACTGACAGGGTACAGCCCCAGCATTTT
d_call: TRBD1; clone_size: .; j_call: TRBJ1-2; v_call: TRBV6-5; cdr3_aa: CASSFTGVANYGYTF; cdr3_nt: TGTGCCAGCAGTTTCACAGGGGTGGCTAACTATGGCTACACCTTC
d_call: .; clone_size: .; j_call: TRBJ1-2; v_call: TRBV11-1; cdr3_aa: CASSFHQSEGGYTF; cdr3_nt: TGTGCCAGCAGCTTTCACCAATCCGAGGGCGGCTACACCTTC
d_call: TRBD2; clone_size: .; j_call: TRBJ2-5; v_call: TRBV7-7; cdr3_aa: CASSLGETSVGETQYF; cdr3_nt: TGTGCTAGCAGCTTAGGGGAGACTAGCGTCGGAGAGACCCAGTACTTC
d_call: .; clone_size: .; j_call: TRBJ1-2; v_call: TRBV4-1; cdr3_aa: CASSQGPVQDYTF; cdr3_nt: TGCGCCAGCAGCCAAGGACCCGTCCAGGACTACACCTTC
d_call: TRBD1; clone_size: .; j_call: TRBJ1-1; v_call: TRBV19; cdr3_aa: CASSLRDRGRRVTEAFF; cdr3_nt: TGTGCCAGTAGTCTCCGGGACAGGGGGCGTAGGGTCACTGAAGCTTTCTTT
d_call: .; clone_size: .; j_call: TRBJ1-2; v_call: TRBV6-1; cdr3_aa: CASSESLTGHPAF; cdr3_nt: TGTGCCAGCAGTGAATCGCTAACAGGGCACCCCGCCTTC
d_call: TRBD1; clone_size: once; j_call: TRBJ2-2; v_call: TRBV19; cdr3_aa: CASIPRDRENTGELFF; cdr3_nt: TGTGCCAGTATCCCCCGGGACAGAGAGAACACCGGGGAGCTGTTTTTT
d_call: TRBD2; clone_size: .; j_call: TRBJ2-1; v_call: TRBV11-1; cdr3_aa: CASSPPAGSYNEQFF; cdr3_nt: TGTGCCAGCAGCCCCCCAGCGGGGAGCTACAATGAGCAGTTCTTC
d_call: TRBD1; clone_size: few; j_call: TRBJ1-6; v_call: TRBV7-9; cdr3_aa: CASSLRGQGNSPLHF; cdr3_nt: TGTGCCAGCAGCTTACGAGGACAGGGTAATTCACCCCTCCACTTT
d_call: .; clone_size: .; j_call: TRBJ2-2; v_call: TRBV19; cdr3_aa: CASSIRGSTGELFF; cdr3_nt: TGTGCCAGTAGTATCCGGGGTAGCACCGGGGAGCTGTTTTTT
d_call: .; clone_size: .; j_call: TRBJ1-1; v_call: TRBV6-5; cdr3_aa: CASSYVVGGLGAFF; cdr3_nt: TGTGCCAGCAGTTACGTCGTTGGAGGGCTGGGAGCTTTCTTT
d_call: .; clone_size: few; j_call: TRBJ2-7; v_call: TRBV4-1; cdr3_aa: CASSHLSGVAEQYF; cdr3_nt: TGCGCCAGCAGCCATCTCTCGGGGGTCGCCGAGCAGTACTTC
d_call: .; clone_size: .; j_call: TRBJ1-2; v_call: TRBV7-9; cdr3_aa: CASSFSELSVLGGYTF; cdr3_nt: TGTGCCAGCAGCTTTAGTGAATTAAGTGTCCTAGGTGGCTACACCTTC
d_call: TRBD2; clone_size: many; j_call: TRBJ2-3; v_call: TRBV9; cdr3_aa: CASSVVAGLTDTQYF; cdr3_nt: TGTGCCAGCAGCGTAGTAGCGGGGCTCACAGATACGCAGTATTTT
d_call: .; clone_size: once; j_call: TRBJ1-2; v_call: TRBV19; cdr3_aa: CASETGTQTYGYTF; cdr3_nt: TGTGCCAGCGAGACCGGGACACAGACCTATGGCTACACCTTC
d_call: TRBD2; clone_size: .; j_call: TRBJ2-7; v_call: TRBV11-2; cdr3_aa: CASSRGTGGLANYF; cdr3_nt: TGTGCCAGCAGCCGCGGGACGGGAGGTTTGGCAAACTACTTC
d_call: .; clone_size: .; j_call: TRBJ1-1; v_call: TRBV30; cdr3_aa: CASRGGSTEAFF; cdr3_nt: TGTGCCTCCCGCGGGGGTTCTACTGAAGCTTTCTTT
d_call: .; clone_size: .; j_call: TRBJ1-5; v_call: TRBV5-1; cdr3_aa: CASSLRAGAGNQPQHF; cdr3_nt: TGCGCCAGCAGCTTGAGGGCAGGGGCGGGCAATCAGCCCCAGCATTTT
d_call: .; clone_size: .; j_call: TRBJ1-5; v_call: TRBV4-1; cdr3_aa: CASSQEGGRSNQPQHF; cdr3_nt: TGCGCCAGCAGCCAAGAGGGTGGCAGGAGCAATCAGCCCCAGCATTTT
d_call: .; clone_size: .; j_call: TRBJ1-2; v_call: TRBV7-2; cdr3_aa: CASSLVDSTYGYTF; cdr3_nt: TGTGCCAGCAGCTTAGTCGACAGCACCTATGGCTACACCTTC
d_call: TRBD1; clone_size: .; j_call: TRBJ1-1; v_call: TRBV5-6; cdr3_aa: CASYLGTANTEAFF; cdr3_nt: TGTGCCAGCTACCTCGGGACAGCAAACACTGAAGCTTTCTTT